This T cell receptor beta chain was profiled in a study of T-cell reconstitution after alpha-beta-depleted transplantation in children. Study observations and caveats: Recipient T cells and thymic progenitors that survived were the source of the high TCRbeta diversity seen at day 60 in some patients. Newly produced T cells mostly provided counts and TCRbeta diversity after one year, as hyperexpanded clones declined. After transplant, at about two months, alpha-beta T cells were reportedly derived from several hundred expanded graft clones.

Germline V gives CDR1 LGHNA, CDR2 YSLEER. The CDR3 is 16 amino acids. Trimming removed 1 base from V and 5 bases from J, with 18 bases in between. A library of TCRbeta sequences, prepared with unique molecular identifiers, was generated. TCRdb re-derived calls from the PCR reads in MiXCR, one entry per CDR3 protein. The sample yields 480,000 or so distinct CDR3 sequences, about 11% seen once. Ten or more counts support this clonotype. Its antigen is unknown. The TCR originated in a child aged 2 to 15 with inherited bone marrow failure, due to receive a stem cell transplant. Sequences were derived from PBMCs, sampled before TCRalphabeta/CD19-depleted stem cell transplant. The chain couples TRBV4-3 to TRBJ2-7; TRBD1 or TRBD2 may be the D gene (6 bases each). In DNA form, the CDR3 reads TGCGCCAGCAGCCAAGGGCGGGGCTGGGGGCAGGACGAGCAGTACTTC. This encodes CASSQGRGWGQDEQYF.